Presented here are 2 T cell receptor beta chains from one specimen sequenced in a study of CD8 T cells in ankylosing spondylitis. TCRdb used MiXCR to reprocess the 5' RACE reads, holding one entry per CDR3 protein. The table lists under 400,000 distinct CDR3 sequences, 9.5% to 13% of them singletons. Source material: blood, either unsorted or a sorted T cell fraction (not recorded which). The receptors derive from a female donor with ankylosing spondylitis or in good health (not recorded which).

With respect to this clonotype: One base away lies a much larger clone, so this may be a sequencing read error. This chain connects TRBV5-5 to TRBJ1-4; D is unresolved. The CDR3 has 13 residues. Germline values: CDR1 SGHKS, CDR2 YYEKEE (reference sequence). CDR3 sequence: CASSYGRAEKLLF. For the CDR3, the DNA is TGTGCCAGCAGCTATGGTAGGGCCGAAAAACTGCTTTTT.

This clonotype was seen ten or more times. The V gene is TRBV5-1, the J gene TRBJ2-7, with 12 bases identical to TRBD2. Unmatched junction bases numbered 5, after V lost 6 bases and J lost 7 bases. Germline CDR1 and CDR2: SGHRS and YFSETQ. CDR3 length: 13 amino acids. The CDR3 here is CASMAGTSGEQYF. In DNA, the CDR3 is TGCGCCAGCATGGCCGGGACTAGCGGGGAGCAGTACTTC.